This T cell receptor (beta chain) came from a study of CD8+CD57+ T cells in acquired aplastic anemia. Study-wide context: Sorted cells (CD4+ and CD8+) yielded DNA amounts that averaged approximately 3 ug.

Selection for sequencing was limited to patients who had shown CD8+CD57+ cell expansion by flow cytometry. Blood came from patients not yet given any therapy. For CDR3 and TCR beta VDJ profiling, genomic DNA was the template used. TCRdb called the reads again in MiXCR, with one record for every CDR3 protein. The sample yields about 150,000 distinct CDR3 sequences, about 54% seen once. The CDR3 totals 17 residues. CDR1 is LGHDT and CDR2 is YNNKEL in the germline V gene (reference sequence). Trimming cost V 2 bases and J 1 base, with 14 bases left between them. V and J are TRBV3-1 and TRBJ1-4; a weak D match, TRBD1 (6 bases). The clonotype comes from a human donor with aplastic anemia. Sequences were obtained from sorted CD4+, CD8+, or CD8+CD57+ T cells (not recorded which) from PBMCs. CDR3 coding DNA: TGTGCCAGCAGCCAACCCTCCAGGGGCTTAACTAATGAAAAACTGTTTTTT. Amino acids: CASSQPSRGLTNEKLFF.